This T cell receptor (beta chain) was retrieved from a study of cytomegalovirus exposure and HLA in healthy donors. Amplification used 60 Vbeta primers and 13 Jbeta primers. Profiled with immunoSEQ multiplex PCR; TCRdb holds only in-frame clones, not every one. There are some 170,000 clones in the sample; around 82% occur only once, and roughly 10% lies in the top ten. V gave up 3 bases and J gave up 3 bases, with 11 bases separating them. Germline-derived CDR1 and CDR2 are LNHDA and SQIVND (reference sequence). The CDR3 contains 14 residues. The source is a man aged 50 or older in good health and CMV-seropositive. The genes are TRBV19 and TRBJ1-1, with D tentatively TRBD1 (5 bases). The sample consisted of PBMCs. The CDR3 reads CASSILGDYTEAFF. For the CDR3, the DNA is TGTGCCAGTAGTATCTTAGGGGATTACACTGAAGCTTTCTTT.